Presented here are 14 T cell receptor beta chains from one specimen sequenced in a study of blood T cell repertoires in COVID-19. The repertoire was sequenced with immunoSEQ multiplex PCR; TCRdb's copy has only in-frame clones and lacks some. The sample includes about 120,000 clones, about 83% of them seen just once. Material for sequencing was PBMCs or T cells enriched from blood (not recorded which). The receptors stem from a woman younger than 45 who had recovered from COVID-19.

V is TRBV7-7 and J is TRBJ2-7; D is undetermined. This CDR3 comprises 17 residues. Germline V CDR1 and CDR2: SSHAT, FNYEAQ (reference sequence). Trimming left V 4 bases short and J 1 base short, with 20 bases between. DNA for the CDR3: TGTGCCAGCAGCTCCCAACTCGGTGGTCTCGAGTCCTACGAGCAGTACTTC. Translating gives CASSSQLGGLESYEQYF.

This sequence joins TRBV10-2 and TRBJ2-3, with 9 bases aligning to TRBD2. Trimming removed 2 bases from V and 2 bases from J; junction bases left unmatched: 17. Germline CDR1 reads WSHSY; CDR2 reads SAAADI. The CDR3 is 20 residues long. CDR3 in DNA: TGCGCCAGCAGTGAGAAGCTGGCTAGCGGGACCAAAAAGTACACAGATACGCAGTATTTT. This gives the protein CASSEKLASGTKKYTDTQYF.

The chain carries TRBV9 and TRBJ1-4, with 9 bases fitting TRBD1. CDR3 length: 16 amino acids. Trimming took 0 bases from V and 7 from J; bases not matched to a gene: 7. Germline assignment: CDR1 SGDLS and CDR2 YYNGEE. This chain's CDR3 is CASSVGPGTGSEKLFF. CDR3 DNA: TGTGCCAGCAGCGTAGGCCCTGGGACAGGGAGTGAAAAACTGTTTTTT.

The chain recombines TRBV4-2 with TRBJ2-3; TRBD2 agrees at 9 bases. The V gene's germline CDR1 is LGHNA and CDR2 YNFKEQ. The junction had 2 bases not matched to a gene; V was cut back by 3 bases and J by 1 base. CDR3 length: 15 amino acids. This CDR3 reads CASSQGLAGTDTQYF. DNA of the CDR3: TGTGCCAGCAGCCAGGGACTAGCAGGCACAGATACGCAGTATTTT.

This rearrangement joins TRBV2 to TRBJ1-3; D is possibly TRBD1 (5 bases). V was clipped by 8 bases and J by 2 bases, with 13 bases between them. CDR3 length equals 14 residues. Germline lookup yields CDR1 SNHLY and CDR2 FYNNEI. This CDR3 reads CASAGGVAGNTIYF. The CDR3, as DNA: TGTGCCAGCGCCGGGGGGGTAGCTGGAAACACCATATATTTT.

This clone has a handful of counts. The V call is TRBV5-1, the J call TRBJ2-3; the match to TRBD2 covers 11 bases. CDR1 is SGHRS, CDR2 YFSETQ, per germline. Trimming cost V 4 bases and J 0 bases; bases outside gene matches: 4. This CDR3 contains 16 residues. In DNA, the CDR3 is TGCGCCAGCAGCCCCGGGACTAGCGGAAGCACAGATACGCAGTATTTT. It is translated as CASSPGTSGSTDTQYF.

V is TRBV6-5 and J is TRBJ1-2; 7 nucleotides match TRBD1. The CDR3 is 14 residues long. V lost 2 bases, J lost 2 bases, and 2 bases stayed unmatched. The germline V gene has CDR1 MNHEY and CDR2 SVGAGI. Here the CDR3 reads CASSYGDRNYGYTF. CDR3 in DNA: TGTGCCAGCAGTTACGGGGACAGAAACTATGGCTACACCTTC.

The rearrangement uses TRBV27 and TRBJ2-1; D not resolved. The V gene's germline CDR1 is MNHEY and CDR2 SMNVEV (reference sequence). Between the trimmed V and J ends, which lost 2 bases and 9 bases, there was a span of 11 bases. The CDR3 loop spans 13 amino acids. Here the CDR3 reads CASSLGELGEQFF. The CDR3 coding sequence is TGTGCCAGCAGTTTAGGAGAGCTAGGTGAGCAGTTCTTC.

The V and J genes are TRBV9 and TRBJ2-5; TRBD2 aligns across 15 bases. Germline V gene data show CDR1 as SGDLS and CDR2 as YYNGEE. V gave up 0 bases and J gave up 5 bases; unmatched junction bases: 8. The CDR3 has 18 residues. DNA of the CDR3: TGTGCCAGCAGCGTAGAGGGACTAGCGGGAGGAACGCAGGAGACCCAGTACTTC. Encoded protein: CASSVEGLAGGTQETQYF.

This clone was counted only a few times. The V and J genes are TRBV4-2 and TRBJ2-3; 14 bases fit TRBD2. Trimming removed 4 bases from V and 4 bases from J; junction bases left unmatched: 16. CDR1 is LGHNA, CDR2 YNFKEQ, per germline. The CDR3 runs 20 residues. In DNA, the CDR3 is TGTGCCAGCAGCCGAAAAACCCGAGGGACTAGCGGGAGTGGGGCAGATACGCAGTATTTT. It encodes CASSRKTRGTSGSGADTQYF.

This rearrangement joins TRBV5-8 to TRBJ2-2, with TRBD1 matching 8 bases. Germline CDR1 reads SGHTS; CDR2 reads YDEGEE. Trimming cost V 3 bases and J 1 base; bases outside gene matches: 2. This CDR3 region has 15 residues. The CDR3 sequence is CASSSDRGNTGELFF. CDR3 nucleotide sequence: TGTGCCAGCAGCTCCGACAGGGGGAACACCGGGGAGCTGTTTTTT.

The chain links TRBV4-3 to TRBJ2-7; no firm D call. Trimming cost V 0 bases and J 2 bases, with 11 bases left between them. Germline-derived CDR1 and CDR2 are LGHNA and YSLEER. This CDR3 is built from 15 residues. For the CDR3, the DNA is TGCGCCAGCAGCCAAGATATCGGTCAGGCCTACGAGCAGTACTTC. This translates into CASSQDIGQAYEQYF.

V is TRBV11-2 and J is TRBJ2-3; 9 bases line up with TRBD2. After removal of 5 bases from V and 4 bases from J, the junction contained 7 bases not matched to a gene. The CDR3 contains 15 residues. The V gene's germline CDR1 is SGHAT and CDR2 FQNNGV. The CDR3 DNA reads TGTGCCAGCAGCCTTAGCGGGAGCCCCGCAGATACGCAGTATTTT. Translating it yields CASSLSGSPADTQYF.

The table lists this clone with a count of one. The V call is TRBV18, the J call TRBJ2-4; D is perhaps TRBD2 (7 bases). The CDR3 runs to 17 residues. V lost 2 bases to trimming and J lost 3 bases, with 17 bases between them. Germline V lookup: CDR1 KGHSH, CDR2 LQKENI. The CDR3 region has the DNA TGTGCCAGCTCACCAGGGAGGGGGGCATATGGCAAAAACATTCAGTACTTC. Amino acids: CASSPGRGAYGKNIQYF.